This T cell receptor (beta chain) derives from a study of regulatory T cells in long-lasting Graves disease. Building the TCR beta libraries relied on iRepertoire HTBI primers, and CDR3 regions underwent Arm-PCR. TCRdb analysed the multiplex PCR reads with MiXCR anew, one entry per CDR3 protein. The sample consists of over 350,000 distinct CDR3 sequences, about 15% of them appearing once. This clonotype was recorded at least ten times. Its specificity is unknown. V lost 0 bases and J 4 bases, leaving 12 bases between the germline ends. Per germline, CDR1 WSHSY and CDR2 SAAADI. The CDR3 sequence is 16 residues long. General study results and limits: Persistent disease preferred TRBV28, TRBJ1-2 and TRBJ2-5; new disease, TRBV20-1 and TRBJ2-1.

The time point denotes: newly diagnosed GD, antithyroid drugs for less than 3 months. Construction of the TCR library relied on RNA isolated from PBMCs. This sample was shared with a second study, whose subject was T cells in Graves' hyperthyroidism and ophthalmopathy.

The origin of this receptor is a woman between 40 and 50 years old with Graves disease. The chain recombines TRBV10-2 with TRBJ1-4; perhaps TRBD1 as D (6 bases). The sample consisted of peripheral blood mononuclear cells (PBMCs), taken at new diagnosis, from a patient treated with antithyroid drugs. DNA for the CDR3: TGCGCCAGCAGTGAGTCGGCCGGGGGGCGTAATGAAAAACTGTTTTTT. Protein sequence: CASSESAGGRNEKLFF.